This T cell receptor beta chain is from a study of T-cell memory formation after mild COVID-19. Broader study findings: Chiefly within CM and EM were the contracting CD4+ clones; CD8+ ones were within EMRA.

5'RACE primed at constant segments yielded TCR alpha and TCR beta cDNA libraries bearing sample barcodes and UMIs. Each CDR3 protein is one row after TCRdb ran MiXCR on the 5' RACE reads. This sample yields 120,000 or so distinct CDR3 sequences, of which roughly 15% are seen a single time; more than 11% belongs to the top ten. This clonotype has ten or more counts. Its matching antigen is unknown. This CDR3 contains 12 residues. Germline CDR1 and CDR2: SGHDT and YYEEEE. V was shortened by 0 bases and J by 7 bases, with 5 bases between the two germline ends. The clonotype was recovered from an adult woman who had mild COVID-19 (a few samples of this study predate the infection). Cell type and time point are not known. The chain joins TRBV5-6 to TRBJ2-1, with D unclear. Sequenced: PBMCs or a T cell subset sorted from them (not recorded which). The CDR3 DNA is TGTGCCAGCAGCTTGGCGAGTAATGAGCAGTTCTTC. It translates to CASSLASNEQFF.